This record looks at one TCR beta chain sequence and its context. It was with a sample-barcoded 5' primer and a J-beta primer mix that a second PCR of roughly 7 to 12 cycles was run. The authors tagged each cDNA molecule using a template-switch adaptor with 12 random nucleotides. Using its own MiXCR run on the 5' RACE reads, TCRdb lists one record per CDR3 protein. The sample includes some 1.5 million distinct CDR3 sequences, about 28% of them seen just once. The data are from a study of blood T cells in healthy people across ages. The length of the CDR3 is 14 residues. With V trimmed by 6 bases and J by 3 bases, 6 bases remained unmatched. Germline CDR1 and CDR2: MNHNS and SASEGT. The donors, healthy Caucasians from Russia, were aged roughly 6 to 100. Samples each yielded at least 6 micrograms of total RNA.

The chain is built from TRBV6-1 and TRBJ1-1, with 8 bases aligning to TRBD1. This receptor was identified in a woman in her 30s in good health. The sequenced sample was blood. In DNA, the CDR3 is TGTGCCAGCAGCTTTCAGGGGGCGTACACTGAAGCTTTCTTT. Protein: CASSFQGAYTEAFF.